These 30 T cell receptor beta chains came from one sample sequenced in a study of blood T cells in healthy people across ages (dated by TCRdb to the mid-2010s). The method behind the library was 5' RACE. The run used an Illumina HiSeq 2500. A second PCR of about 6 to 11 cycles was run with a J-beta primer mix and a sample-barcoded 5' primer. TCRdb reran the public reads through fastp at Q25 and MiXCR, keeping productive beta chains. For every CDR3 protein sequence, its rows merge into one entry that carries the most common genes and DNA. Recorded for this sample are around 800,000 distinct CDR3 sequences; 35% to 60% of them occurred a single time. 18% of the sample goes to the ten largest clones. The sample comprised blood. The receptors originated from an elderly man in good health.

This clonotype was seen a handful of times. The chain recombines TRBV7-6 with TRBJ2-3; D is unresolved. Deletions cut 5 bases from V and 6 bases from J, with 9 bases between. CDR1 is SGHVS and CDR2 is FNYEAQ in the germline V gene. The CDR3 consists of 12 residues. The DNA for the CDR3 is TGTGCCAGCAGCCTAGACTGGGATACGCAGTATTTT. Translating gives CASSLDWDTQYF.

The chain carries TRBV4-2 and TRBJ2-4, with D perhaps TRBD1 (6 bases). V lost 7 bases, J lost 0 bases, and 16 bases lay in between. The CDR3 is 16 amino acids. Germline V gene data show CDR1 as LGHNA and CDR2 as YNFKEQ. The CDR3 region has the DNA TGTGCCAGCACCCCAGGACAGACTGAAGCCAAAAACATTCAGTACTTC. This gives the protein CASTPGQTEAKNIQYF.

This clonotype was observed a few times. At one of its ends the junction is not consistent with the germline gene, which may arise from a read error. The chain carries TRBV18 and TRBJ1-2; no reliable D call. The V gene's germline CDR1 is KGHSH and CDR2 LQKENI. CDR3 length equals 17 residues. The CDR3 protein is CASSPPGSVGSKSGYTF. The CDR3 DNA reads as TGTGCCAGTTCACCACCGGGGTCCGTAGGGTCCAAATCTGGCTACACCTTC.

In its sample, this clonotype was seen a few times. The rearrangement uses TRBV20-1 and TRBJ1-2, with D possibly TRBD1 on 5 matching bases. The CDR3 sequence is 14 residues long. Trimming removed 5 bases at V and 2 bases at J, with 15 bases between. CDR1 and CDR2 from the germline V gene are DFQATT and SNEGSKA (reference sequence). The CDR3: CSARPPGLNYGYTF. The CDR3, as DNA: TGCAGTGCTCGCCCCCCGGGGCTCAACTATGGCTACACCTTC.

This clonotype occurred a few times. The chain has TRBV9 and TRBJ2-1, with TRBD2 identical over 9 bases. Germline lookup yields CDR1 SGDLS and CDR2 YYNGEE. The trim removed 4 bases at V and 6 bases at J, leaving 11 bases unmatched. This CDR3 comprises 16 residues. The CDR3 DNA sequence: TGTGCCAGCAGCCCTCGGGGGAGCGGGGGGTTCAATGAGCAGTTCTTC. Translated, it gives CASSPRGSGGFNEQFF.

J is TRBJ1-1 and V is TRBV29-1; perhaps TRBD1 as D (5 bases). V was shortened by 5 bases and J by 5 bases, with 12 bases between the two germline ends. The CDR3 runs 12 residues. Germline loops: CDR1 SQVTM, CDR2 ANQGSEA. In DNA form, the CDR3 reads TGCAGCGTTTCCCAGGGTTGGACTGAAGCTTTCTTT. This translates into CSVSQGWTEAFF.

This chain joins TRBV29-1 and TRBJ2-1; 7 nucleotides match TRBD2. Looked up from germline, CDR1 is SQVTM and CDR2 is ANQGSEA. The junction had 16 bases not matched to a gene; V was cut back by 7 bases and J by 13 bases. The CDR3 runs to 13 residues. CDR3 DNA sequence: TGCAGCGCCAAGCCTAGCGGACCCCGGACCCAGTTCTTC. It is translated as CSAKPSGPRTQFF.

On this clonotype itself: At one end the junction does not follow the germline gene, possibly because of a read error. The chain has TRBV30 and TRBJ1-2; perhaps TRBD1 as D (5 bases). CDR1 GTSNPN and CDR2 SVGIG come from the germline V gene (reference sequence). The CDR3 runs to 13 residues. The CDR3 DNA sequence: TGTGCCTCGAGTGGGACCATAAACTATGGCTACACCTTC. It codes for CASSGTINYGYTF.

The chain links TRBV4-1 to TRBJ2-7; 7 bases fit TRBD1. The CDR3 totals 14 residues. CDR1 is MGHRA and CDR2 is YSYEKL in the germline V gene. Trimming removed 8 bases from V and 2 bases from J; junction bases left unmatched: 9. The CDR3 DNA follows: TGCGCCAGCCGTCCGAGACAGGGTCCCTACGAGCAGTACTTC. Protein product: CASRPRQGPYEQYF.

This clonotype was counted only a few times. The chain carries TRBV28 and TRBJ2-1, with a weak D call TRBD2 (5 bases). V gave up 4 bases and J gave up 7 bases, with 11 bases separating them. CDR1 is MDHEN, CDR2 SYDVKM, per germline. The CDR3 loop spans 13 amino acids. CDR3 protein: CASSSLARNEQFF. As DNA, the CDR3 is TGTGCCAGCAGTTCCTTAGCGCGGAATGAGCAGTTCTTC. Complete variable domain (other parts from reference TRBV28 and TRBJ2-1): DVKVTQSSRYLVKRTGEKVFLECVQDMDHENMFWYRQDPGLGLRLIYFSYDVKMKEKGDIPEGYSVSREKKERFSLILESASTNQTSMYLCASSSLARNEQFFGPGTRLTVL.

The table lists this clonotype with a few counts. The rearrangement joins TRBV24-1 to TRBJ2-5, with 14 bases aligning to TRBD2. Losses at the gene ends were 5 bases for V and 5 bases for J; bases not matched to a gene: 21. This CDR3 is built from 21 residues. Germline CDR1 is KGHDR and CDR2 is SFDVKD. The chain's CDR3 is CATSGDSRSDGTSGRGETQYF. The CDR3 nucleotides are TGTGCCACCAGTGGCGACAGCCGATCAGACGGGACTAGCGGGAGAGGGGAGACCCAGTACTTC.

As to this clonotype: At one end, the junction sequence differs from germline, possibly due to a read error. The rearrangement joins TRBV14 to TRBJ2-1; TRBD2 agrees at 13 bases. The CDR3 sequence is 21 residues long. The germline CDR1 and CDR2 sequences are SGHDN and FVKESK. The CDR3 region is CASSRPRLAGGLHRSYNEQVF. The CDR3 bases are TGTGCCAGCAGCCGCCCTAGACTAGCGGGAGGACTACATCGCTCCTACAATGAGCAGGTCTTC.

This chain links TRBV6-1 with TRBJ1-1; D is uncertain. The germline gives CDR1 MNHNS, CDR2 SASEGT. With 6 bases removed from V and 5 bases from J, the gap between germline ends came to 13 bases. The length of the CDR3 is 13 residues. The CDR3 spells CASSQQPGTEAFF. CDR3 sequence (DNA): TGTGCCAGCAGCCAACAACCTGGGACTGAAGCTTTCTTT.

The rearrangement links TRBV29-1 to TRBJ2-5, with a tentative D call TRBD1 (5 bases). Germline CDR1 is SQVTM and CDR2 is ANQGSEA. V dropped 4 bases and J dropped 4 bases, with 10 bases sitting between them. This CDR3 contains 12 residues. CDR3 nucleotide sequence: TGCAGCGTTGGCCCCAGGGCAGAGACCCAGTACTTC. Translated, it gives CSVGPRAETQYF.

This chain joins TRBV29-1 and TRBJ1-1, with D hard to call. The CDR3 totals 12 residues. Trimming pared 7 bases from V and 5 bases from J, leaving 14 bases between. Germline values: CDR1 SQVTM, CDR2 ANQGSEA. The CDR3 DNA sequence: TGCAGCGGTACAGAAGTCCGAACTGAAGCTTTCTTT. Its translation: CSGTEVRTEAFF.

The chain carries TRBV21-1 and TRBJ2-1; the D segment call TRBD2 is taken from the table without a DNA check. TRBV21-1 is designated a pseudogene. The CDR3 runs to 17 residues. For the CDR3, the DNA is TGTGCCAGCAGCCTTGAAAAGGGACCAGCGGGAGAAAATGAGCAGTTCTTC. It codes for CASSLEKGPAGENEQFF.

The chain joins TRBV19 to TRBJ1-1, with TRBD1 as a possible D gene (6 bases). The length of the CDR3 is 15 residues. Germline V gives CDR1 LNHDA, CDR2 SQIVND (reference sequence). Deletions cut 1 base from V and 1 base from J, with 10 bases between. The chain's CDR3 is CASSIVGGPNTEAFF. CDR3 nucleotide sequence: TGTGCCAGTAGTATAGTCGGGGGCCCGAACACTGAAGCTTTCTTT.

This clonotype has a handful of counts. CDR3 residues: CASSYLAVEQFF. The CDR3 DNA is TGTGCCAGCAGTTACCTAGCAGTTGAGCAGTTCTTC. V and J are TRBV28 and TRBJ2-1; D is possibly TRBD2 (5 bases). The CDR3 loop spans 12 amino acids. Trimming pared 4 bases from V and 9 bases from J, leaving 10 bases between. Looked up from germline, CDR1 is MDHEN and CDR2 is SYDVKM. The full variable domain, in which reference TRBV28 and TRBJ2-1 provide the parts outside the CDR3, is DVKVTQSSRYLVKRTGEKVFLECVQDMDHENMFWYRQDPGLGLRLIYFSYDVKMKEKGDIPEGYSVSREKKERFSLILESASTNQTSMYLCASSYLAVEQFFGPGTRLTVL.

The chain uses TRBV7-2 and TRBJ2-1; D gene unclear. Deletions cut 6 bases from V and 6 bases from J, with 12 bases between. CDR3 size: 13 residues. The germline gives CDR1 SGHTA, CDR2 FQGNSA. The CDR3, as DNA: TGTGCCAGCAGAGTCACCGCTAGCAATGAGCAGTTCTTC. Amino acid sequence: CASRVTASNEQFF.

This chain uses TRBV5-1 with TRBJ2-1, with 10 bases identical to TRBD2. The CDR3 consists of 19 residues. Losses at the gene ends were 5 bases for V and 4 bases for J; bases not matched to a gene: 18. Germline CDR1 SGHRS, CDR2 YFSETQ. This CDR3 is CASRNISGRISRYYNEQFF. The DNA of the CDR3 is TGCGCCAGCAGGAACATTAGCGGGAGGATAAGTCGGTATTACAATGAGCAGTTCTTC.

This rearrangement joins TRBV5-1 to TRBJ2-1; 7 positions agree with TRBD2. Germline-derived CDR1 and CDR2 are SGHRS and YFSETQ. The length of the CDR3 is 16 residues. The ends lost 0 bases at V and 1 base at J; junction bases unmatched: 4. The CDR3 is CASSLDSGTSYNEQFF. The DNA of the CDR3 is TGCGCCAGCAGCTTGGACAGCGGGACTTCCTACAATGAGCAGTTCTTC. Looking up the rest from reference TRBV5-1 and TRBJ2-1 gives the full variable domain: KAGVTQTPRYLIKTRGQQVTLSCSPISGHRSVSWYQQTPGQGLQFLFEYFSETQRNKGNFPGRFSGRQFSNSRSEMNVSTLELGDSALYLCASSLDSGTSYNEQFFGPGTRLTVL.

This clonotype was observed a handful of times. CDR3 in DNA: TGCGCCAGCAGCCAACCGGACAGGGCGGGCCACGAGCAGTACTTC. It codes for CASSQPDRAGHEQYF. The rearrangement links TRBV4-1 to TRBJ2-4, with 8 bases lining up with TRBD1. Near its end, the DNA agrees better with TRBJ2-7, so the J call may be wrong. In germline, CDR1 is MGHRA, CDR2 YSYEKL. This CDR3 has 15 residues.

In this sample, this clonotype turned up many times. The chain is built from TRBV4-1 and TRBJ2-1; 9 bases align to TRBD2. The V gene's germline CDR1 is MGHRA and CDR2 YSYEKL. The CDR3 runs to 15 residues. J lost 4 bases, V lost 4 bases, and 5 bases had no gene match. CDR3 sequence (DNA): TGCGCCAGCAGCCGCTTAGCGGGAGTGTACAATGAGCAGTTCTTC. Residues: CASSRLAGVYNEQFF.

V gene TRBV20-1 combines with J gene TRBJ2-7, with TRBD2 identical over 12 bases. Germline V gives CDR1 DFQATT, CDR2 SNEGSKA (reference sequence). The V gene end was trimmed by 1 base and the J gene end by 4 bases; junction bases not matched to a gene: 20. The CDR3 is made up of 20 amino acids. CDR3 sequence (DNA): TGCAGTGCTAGAGTCACTCCTGGGGGACTAGCGGGCCCTGGCGCTTACGAGCAGTACTTC. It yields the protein CSARVTPGGLAGPGAYEQYF.

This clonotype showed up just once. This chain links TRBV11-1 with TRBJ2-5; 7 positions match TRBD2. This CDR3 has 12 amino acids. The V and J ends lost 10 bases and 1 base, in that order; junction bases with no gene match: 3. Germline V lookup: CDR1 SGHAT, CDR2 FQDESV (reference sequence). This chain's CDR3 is CATRGFQETQYF. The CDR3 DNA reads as TGTGCCACGCGGGGGTTCCAAGAGACCCAGTACTTC.

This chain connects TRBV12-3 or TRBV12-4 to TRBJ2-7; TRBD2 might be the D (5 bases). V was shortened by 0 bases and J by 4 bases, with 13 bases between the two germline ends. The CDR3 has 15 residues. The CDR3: CASSLAGVQRYEQYF. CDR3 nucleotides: TGTGCCAGCAGTTTAGCGGGAGTCCAAAGGTACGAGCAGTACTTC.

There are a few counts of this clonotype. The CDR3 sequence is CSARPSDGRINEKLFF. CDR3 coding DNA: TGCAGTGCTAGACCCAGCGACGGGAGAATCAATGAAAAACTGTTTTTT. The V call is TRBV20-1, the J call TRBJ1-4; no reliable D call. The V end lost 2 bases, the J end lost 5 bases, and 18 bases lay between the germline ends. The CDR3 is 16 residues long. Germline loops: CDR1 DFQATT, CDR2 SNEGSKA (reference sequence).

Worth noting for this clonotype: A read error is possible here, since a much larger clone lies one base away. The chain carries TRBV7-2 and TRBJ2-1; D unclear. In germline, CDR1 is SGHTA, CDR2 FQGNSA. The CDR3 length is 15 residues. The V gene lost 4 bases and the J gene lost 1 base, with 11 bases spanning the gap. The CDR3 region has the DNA TGTGCCAGCAGCTCGGAGAGTTCTTCCTACAATGAGCAGTTCTTC. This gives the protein CASSSESSSYNEQFF.

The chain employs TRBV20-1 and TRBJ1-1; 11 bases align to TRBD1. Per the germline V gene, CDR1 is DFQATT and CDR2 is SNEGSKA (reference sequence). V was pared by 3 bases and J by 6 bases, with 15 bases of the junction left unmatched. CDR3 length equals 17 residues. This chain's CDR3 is CSARLGGTGGIFAEAFF. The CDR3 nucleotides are TGCAGTGCTAGGCTCGGCGGGACAGGGGGAATATTCGCTGAAGCTTTCTTT.

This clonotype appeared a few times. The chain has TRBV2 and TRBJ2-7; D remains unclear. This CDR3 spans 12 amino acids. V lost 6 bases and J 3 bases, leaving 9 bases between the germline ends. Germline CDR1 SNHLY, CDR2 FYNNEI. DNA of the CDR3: TGTGCCAGCAGCGATAACAGCTACGAGCAGTACTTC. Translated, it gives CASSDNSYEQYF.